One sample yielded the 6 T cell receptor beta chains listed below, sequenced in a study of T-cell memory formation after mild COVID-19. TCRdb independently ran MiXCR on the 5' RACE reads; one entry per CDR3 protein. The sample yields about 470,000 distinct CDR3 sequences, 20% to 25% seen once. Source material: PBMCs or a T cell subset sorted from them (not recorded which). These receptor sequences come from an adult woman who had mild COVID-19 (a few samples of this study predate the infection). Cell type and time point are not known.

This clonotype was counted between two and nine times. This chain joins TRBV12-3 or TRBV12-4 and TRBJ2-7; tentative D call: TRBD2 (6 bases). The CDR3 is 13 residues long. The ends were cut back, 6 bases at V and 3 bases at J, with 12 bases in the middle. The CDR3 region is CASSRGTNYEQYF. CDR3 sequence (DNA): TGTGCCAGCAGCCGGGGGACGAACTACGAGCAGTACTTC.

Comments on this clonotype: One end of the junction is discordant with germline, which a read error may explain. CDR3 loop: CASSLSSGPSSYNEQFF. Here the CDR3 DNA reads TGTGCTAGCAGCTTGAGTAGCGGGCCGAGCTCCTACAATGAGCAGTTCTTC. V is TRBV7-7 and J is TRBJ2-1; 7 nucleotides agree with TRBD2. Germline V gene sequence: CDR1 SSHAT, CDR2 FNYEAQ (reference sequence). The CDR3 has 17 amino acids.

This chain links TRBV2 with TRBJ2-2, with a tentative D call TRBD1 (6 bases). Germline V CDR1 and CDR2: SNHLY, FYNNEI. V lost 5 bases to trimming and J lost 3 bases, with 10 bases between them. There are 14 residues in the CDR3. This CDR3 is CASSRDTYTGELFF. Written as DNA, the CDR3 is TGTGCCAGCAGTAGGGACACCTACACCGGGGAGCTGTTTTTT. Filled out from reference TRBV2 and TRBJ2-2, the complete variable domain reads EPEVTQTPSHQVTQMGQEVILRCVPISNHLYFYWYRQILGQKVEFLVSFYNNEISEKSEIFDDQFSVERPDGSNFTLKIRSTKLEDSAMYFCASSRDTYTGELFFGEGSRLTVL.

The chain employs TRBV20-1 and TRBJ2-7, with 9 bases identical to TRBD2. With 5 bases clipped from V and 0 bases from J, the junction kept 2 bases outside the gene matches. Looked up from germline, CDR1 is DFQATT and CDR2 is SNEGSKA (reference sequence). This CDR3 has 13 residues. CDR3 amino acids: CSAATSGSYEQYF. Here the CDR3 DNA reads TGCAGTGCTGCGACTAGCGGCTCCTACGAGCAGTACTTC.

V usage is TRBV30 and J usage is TRBJ2-7; tentatively, D is TRBD1 or TRBD2 (5 bases each). The V end was cut by 3 bases, the J end by 2 bases, with 14 bases between. There are 14 residues in the CDR3. Germline V gene data show CDR1 as GTSNPN and CDR2 as SVGIG (reference sequence). Here the CDR3 reads CAWSAGTGPYEQYF. Written as DNA, the CDR3 is TGTGCCTGGAGCGCCGGGACCGGGCCCTACGAGCAGTACTTC.

This clonotype showed up just a few times. This chain connects TRBV7-6 to TRBJ2-7; no reliable D call. Deletions cut 8 bases from V and 2 bases from J, with 16 bases between. Germline V lookup: CDR1 SGHVS, CDR2 FNYEAQ. The CDR3 contains 14 residues. The chain's CDR3 is CASAPSPVAYEQYF. The CDR3 coding sequence is TGTGCCAGCGCCCCGTCCCCGGTAGCCTACGAGCAGTACTTC.